The rows below give T cell receptor beta chains drawn from one sample of a study of patients and donors after allogeneic stem cell transplantation. One entry per CDR3 protein results from TCRdb running MiXCR on the RT-PCR reads. Of 70,000 to 85,000 distinct CDR3 sequences listed, about a quarter were seen once; the top ten hold around 27%. The sample comprised blood, either unsorted or a sorted T cell fraction (not recorded which). The receptor source for this set is a human donor who was either an allogeneic HSCT recipient or a stem cell or donor lymphocyte infusion donor (not recorded which). It is not recorded whose cells these are; they may come from a transplant donor. Both conserved end residues are part of each CDR3. The order of the fields is clone size, V gene, J gene, D gene, CDR3 DNA, CDR3 protein. A D gene is named only where the DNA matches it firmly. Where a row states a size, it is once, few, many or the class of an expanded clone; other rows omit it.

clone_size: few
v_call: TRBV29-1
j_call: TRBJ2-5
d_call: NA
cdr3_nt: TGCAGCGTCCTCGTCCCGTGGGAGACCCAGTACTTC
cdr3_aa: CSVLVPWETQYF

clone_size: NA
v_call: TRBV5-1
j_call: TRBJ2-7
d_call: TRBD1
cdr3_nt: TGCGCCAGCAGCTCACCGGGACAGAACGAGCAGTACTTC
cdr3_aa: CASSSPGQNEQYF

clone_size: few
v_call: TRBV20-1
j_call: TRBJ1-2
d_call: NA
cdr3_nt: TGCAGTGCCCCTCGGTGGGACTATGGCTACACCTTC
cdr3_aa: CSAPRWDYGYTF

clone_size: NA
v_call: TRBV29-1
j_call: TRBJ2-1
d_call: TRBD2
cdr3_nt: TGCAGCACGACTAGCGGAACTTACAATGAGCAGTTCTTC
cdr3_aa: CSTTSGTYNEQFF

clone_size: few
v_call: TRBV10-3
j_call: TRBJ2-3
d_call: TRBD1
cdr3_nt: TGTGCCATCAGTGAGTCCAGACCGGGACAGCGAATCACAGATACGCAGTATTTT
cdr3_aa: CAISESRPGQRITDTQYF

clone_size: few
v_call: TRBV7-9
j_call: TRBJ2-1
d_call: NA
cdr3_nt: TGTGCCAGCAGCTTAGGCGGGACAACCTACAATGAGCAGTTCTTC
cdr3_aa: CASSLGGTTYNEQFF

clone_size: NA
v_call: TRBV20-1
j_call: TRBJ2-7
d_call: NA
cdr3_nt: TGCAGTGCCAGCCCGACAGGTCTTTACGAGCAGTACTTC
cdr3_aa: CSASPTGLYEQYF

clone_size: NA
v_call: TRBV12-3/TRBV12-4
j_call: TRBJ2-5
d_call: NA
cdr3_nt: TGTGCCAGCAGTTTAGCTGGGGCGGGAGAGACCCAGTACTTC
cdr3_aa: CASSLAGAGETQYF

clone_size: NA
v_call: TRBV2
j_call: TRBJ2-5
d_call: NA
cdr3_nt: TGTGCCAGCAGTGACAGGGGCCCCTTTGAGGTACAAGAGACCCAGTACTTC
cdr3_aa: CASSDRGPFEVQETQYF

clone_size: NA
v_call: TRBV7-9
j_call: TRBJ1-2
d_call: NA
cdr3_nt: TGTGCCAGCAGCTTGGCGGCCAGGCCCATCTATGGCTACACCTTC
cdr3_aa: CASSLAARPIYGYTF

clone_size: few
v_call: TRBV4-2
j_call: TRBJ1-4
d_call: TRBD1
cdr3_nt: TGTGCCAGCAGCCAATCCGGGACAGGGAGCGAAAAACTGTTTTTT
cdr3_aa: CASSQSGTGSEKLFF

clone_size: few
v_call: TRBV5-1
j_call: TRBJ2-2
d_call: NA
cdr3_nt: TGCGCCAGCAGCGAAGTAGGGATCCCCGGGGAGCTGTTTTTT
cdr3_aa: CASSEVGIPGELFF

clone_size: many
v_call: TRBV5-1
j_call: TRBJ2-1
d_call: TRBD2
cdr3_nt: TGCGCCAGCAGCTTGGCACGGGGGGTATACAATGAGCAGTTCTTC
cdr3_aa: CASSLARGVYNEQFF

clone_size: few
v_call: TRBV12-3/TRBV12-4
j_call: TRBJ2-1
d_call: NA
cdr3_nt: TGTGCCAGCAGTTTAGGACTCAACTGGAATGAGCAGTTCTTC
cdr3_aa: CASSLGLNWNEQFF

clone_size: NA
v_call: TRBV12-5
j_call: TRBJ2-1
d_call: NA
cdr3_nt: TGTGCTAGTGGTTTGTACACGGGCGGATACAATGAGCAGTTCTTC
cdr3_aa: CASGLYTGGYNEQFF

clone_size: once
v_call: TRBV10-2
j_call: TRBJ2-3
d_call: NA
cdr3_nt: TGCGCCAGCAGTGCTGACTTTACAGATACGCAGTATTTT
cdr3_aa: CASSADFTDTQYF

clone_size: NA
v_call: TRBV18
j_call: TRBJ1-2
d_call: NA
cdr3_nt: TGTGCCAGCTCACCGTCGACAGGTATATCGTCCTATGGCTACACCTTC
cdr3_aa: CASSPSTGISSYGYTF

clone_size: few
v_call: TRBV29-1
j_call: TRBJ1-1
d_call: NA
cdr3_nt: TGCAGCGTTACCAGGAACACTGAAGCTTTCTTT
cdr3_aa: CSVTRNTEAFF

clone_size: few
v_call: TRBV20-1
j_call: TRBJ1-1
d_call: NA
cdr3_nt: TGCAGTGCTAGAGGGTTCGGGAGAGGGAGCACTGAAGCTTTCTTT
cdr3_aa: CSARGFGRGSTEAFF

clone_size: NA
v_call: TRBV5-1
j_call: TRBJ2-6
d_call: NA
cdr3_nt: TGCGCCAGCGGATTAGAGGGATCTGGGGCCAACGTCCTGACTTTC
cdr3_aa: CASGLEGSGANVLTF